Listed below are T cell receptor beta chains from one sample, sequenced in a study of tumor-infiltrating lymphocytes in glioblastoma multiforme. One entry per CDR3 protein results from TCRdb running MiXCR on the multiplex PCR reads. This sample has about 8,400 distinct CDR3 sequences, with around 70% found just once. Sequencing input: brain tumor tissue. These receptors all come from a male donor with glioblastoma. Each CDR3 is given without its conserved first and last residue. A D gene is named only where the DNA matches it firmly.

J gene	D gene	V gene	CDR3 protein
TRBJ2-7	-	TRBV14	ASSQALTGFSYELY
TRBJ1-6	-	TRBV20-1	SARGRRSVDSPLH
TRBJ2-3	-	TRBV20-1	SARDGEGGEADTQY
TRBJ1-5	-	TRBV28	ASSFYINQPQH
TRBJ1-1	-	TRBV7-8	ASSLRRGSEAF
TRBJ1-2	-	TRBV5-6	ASSFTGSDGYT
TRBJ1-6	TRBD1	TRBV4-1	SSSLGLRDRGSPLH
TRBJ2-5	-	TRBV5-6	ASNLEEEEAQY
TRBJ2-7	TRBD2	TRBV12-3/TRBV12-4	ASSLGVAGGNEQY
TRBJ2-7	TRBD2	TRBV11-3	ASRPGSGGKDEQY
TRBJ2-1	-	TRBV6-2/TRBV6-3	ASSYLGIADSYNVQF
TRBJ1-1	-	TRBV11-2	ASSAQPGRGGRTEAS
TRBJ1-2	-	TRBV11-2	AISLQFLYAYT
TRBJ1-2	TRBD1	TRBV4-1	ASSSRQGDYGYT
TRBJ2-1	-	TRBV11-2	ASSLGRGNEQS
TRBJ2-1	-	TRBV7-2	ASSTRESRTHNEQF
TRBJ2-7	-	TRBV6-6	ASSYTHYEQY
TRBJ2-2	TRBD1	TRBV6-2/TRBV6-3	ASSDRDTGELF
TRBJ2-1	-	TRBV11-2	ASRGDPNEQF
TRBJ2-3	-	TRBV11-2	ASSFTTSSTDTKY
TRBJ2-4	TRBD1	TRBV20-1	SAAGTGGAKNIQY
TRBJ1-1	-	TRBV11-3	PSSLKGAGLNTEAF
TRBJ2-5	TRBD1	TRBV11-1	VSSLPGQGARDTQY
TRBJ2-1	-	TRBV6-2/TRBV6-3	ASSYERAHEQF
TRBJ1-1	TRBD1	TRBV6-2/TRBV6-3	ATTGQHMKNTEAF
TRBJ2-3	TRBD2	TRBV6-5	ASRNPAGDTPDTQY
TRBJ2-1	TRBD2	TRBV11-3	ASSLAGTSGGPTLNEQF
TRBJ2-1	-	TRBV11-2	ASSLERWNEQF
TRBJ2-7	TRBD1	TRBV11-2	ASRIQGVSYEQY
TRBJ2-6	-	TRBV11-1	ASSETGIASVLT
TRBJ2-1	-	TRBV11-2	ASSQAISSYNEQF
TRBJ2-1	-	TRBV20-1	SARDDDHEQF
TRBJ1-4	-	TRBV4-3	ASSPNGAGDEKLF
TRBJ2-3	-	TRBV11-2	ASSFIGSTDTQY
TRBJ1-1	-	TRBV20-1	SARDFTVGPEAF
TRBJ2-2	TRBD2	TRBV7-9	ASSPTSGGSTGELF
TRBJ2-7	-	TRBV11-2	ASSAPPPHEQY
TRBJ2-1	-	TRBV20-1	SARLNNEQF
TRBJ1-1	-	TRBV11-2	ASSSSLSHTEAF
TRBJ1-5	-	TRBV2	ASRRWWAPEGNQPQH
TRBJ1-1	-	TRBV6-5	VSRRQLWAETF
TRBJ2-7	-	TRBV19	ASSNRDISYEQY
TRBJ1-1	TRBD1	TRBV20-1	SAPRAGDRDTEAF
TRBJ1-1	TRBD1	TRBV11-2	ASSPGTGDTEAF
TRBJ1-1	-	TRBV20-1	SAKHGMNTEAF
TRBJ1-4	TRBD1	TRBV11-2	ATPRDRGSLGEKLF
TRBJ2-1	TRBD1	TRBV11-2	ASSPTDRGAYDEQF
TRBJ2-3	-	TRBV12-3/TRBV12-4	ASSSTSDTQY
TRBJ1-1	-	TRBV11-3	VSSFKGAGLNNEAF
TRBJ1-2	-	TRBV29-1	SVNQNGYI
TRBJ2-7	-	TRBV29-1	SVQTRDSYEQY
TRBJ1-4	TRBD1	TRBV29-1	NVGTGGTNEKLF
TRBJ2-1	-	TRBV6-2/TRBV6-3	ASSSDVRGEQF
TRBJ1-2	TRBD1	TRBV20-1	SARGPPGGDGYT
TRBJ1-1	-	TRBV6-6	ASSYSDNTEAF
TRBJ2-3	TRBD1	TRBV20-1	SAPTGITDTQY
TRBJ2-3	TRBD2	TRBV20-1	SASRTGLSGGPSSTDTQY
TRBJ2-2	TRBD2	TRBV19	ASSGLAVNTGELF
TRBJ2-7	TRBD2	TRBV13	ASSLGSSGSRATYEQY